The clone carrying this TCR beta chain was seen more than once but under ten times. The entry originates in a study of T cell responses to AZD1222 COVID-19 vaccine. Only in-frame clones appear in the TCRdb table, and some are missing; sequencing was by immunoSEQ multiplex PCR. Seen here are some 150,000 clones, roughly 90% observed once, and the top ten hold 2.5% to 3%. Trimming removed 4 bases from V and 2 bases from J, with 9 bases in between. Germline V lookup: CDR1 SGHTA, CDR2 FQGNSA. The CDR3 loop spans 15 amino acids. The V call is TRBV7-2, the J call TRBJ2-6, with D perhaps given as TRBD1 or TRBD2 (7 bases each). The source is an adult in good health. The specimen comprised peripheral blood, sampled on day 0 of AZD1222 vaccination. The CDR3 here is CASSSGGAGANVLTF. DNA of the CDR3: TGTGCCAGCAGCTCAGGGGGGGCTGGGGCCAACGTCCTGACTTTC.